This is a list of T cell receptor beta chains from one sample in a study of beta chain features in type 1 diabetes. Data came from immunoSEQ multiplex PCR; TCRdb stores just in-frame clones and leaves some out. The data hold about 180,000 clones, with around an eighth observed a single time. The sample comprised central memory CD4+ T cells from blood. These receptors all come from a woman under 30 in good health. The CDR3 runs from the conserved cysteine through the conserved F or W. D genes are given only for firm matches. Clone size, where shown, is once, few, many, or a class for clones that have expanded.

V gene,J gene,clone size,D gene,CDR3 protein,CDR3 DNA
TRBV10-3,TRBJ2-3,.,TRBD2,CAISVLAGVTDTQYF,TGTGCCATCAGTGTACTAGCGGGAGTCACAGATACGCAGTATTTT
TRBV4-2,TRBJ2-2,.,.,CASSRRSRDTGELFF,TGTGCCAGCAGCCGAAGGAGCAGGGACACCGGGGAGCTGTTTTTT
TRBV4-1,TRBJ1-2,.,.,CASSQDEGRSSYGYTF,TGCGCCAGCAGCCAAGATGAGGGCAGAAGTTCGTATGGCTACACCTTC
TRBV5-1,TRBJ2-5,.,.,CASSPWTTQETQYF,TGCGCCAGCAGCCCCTGGACAACCCAAGAGACCCAGTACTTC
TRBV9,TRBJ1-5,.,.,CASSVGSQDNQPQHF,TGTGCCAGCAGCGTAGGATCGCAGGACAATCAGCCCCAGCATTTT
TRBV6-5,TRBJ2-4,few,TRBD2,CASSRDFAGALEYF,TGTGCCAGCAGCCGCGACTTTGCGGGAGCCCTGGAGTACTTC
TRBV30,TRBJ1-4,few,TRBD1,CAWAQGPEGEKLFF,TGTGCCTGGGCACAGGGGCCCGAGGGTGAAAAACTGTTTTTT
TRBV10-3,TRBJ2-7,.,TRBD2,CAISESAGTSGSGEQYF,TGTGCCATCAGTGAGTCGGCCGGGACTAGCGGGAGCGGCGAGCAGTACTTC
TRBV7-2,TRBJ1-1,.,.,CASSIPGVGGTEAFF,TGTGCCAGCAGCATTCCCGGGGTAGGGGGCACTGAAGCTTTCTTT
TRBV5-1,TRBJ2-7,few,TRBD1,CASSLGTGISYEQYF,TGCGCCAGCAGCTTGGGGACAGGTATCTCCTACGAGCAGTACTTC
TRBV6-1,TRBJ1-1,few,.,CASSFQGDTEAFF,TGTGCCAGCAGCTTCCAGGGCGACACTGAAGCTTTCTTT
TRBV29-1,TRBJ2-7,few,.,CSVYKTGSRGEQYF,TGCAGCGTTTATAAGACGGGAAGTCGTGGCGAGCAGTACTTC
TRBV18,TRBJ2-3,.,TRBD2,CASSPRTSGREDTQYF,TGTGCCAGCTCACCCCGGACTAGCGGGAGGGAAGATACGCAGTATTTT
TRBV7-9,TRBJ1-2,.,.,CASSLPTSGSGGYTF,TGTGCCAGCAGCTTACCAACCAGTGGGTCCGGGGGCTACACCTTC
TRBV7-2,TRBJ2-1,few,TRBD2,CASTEGGAVNEQFF,TGTGCCAGCACAGAGGGAGGGGCGGTCAATGAGCAGTTCTTC
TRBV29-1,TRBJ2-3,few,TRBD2,CSSSSGSTDTQYF,TGCAGCTCTTCTAGCGGTAGCACAGATACGCAGTATTTT
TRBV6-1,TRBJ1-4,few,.,CASSQTGFNEKLFF,TGTGCCAGCAGTCAGACAGGCTTTAATGAAAAACTGTTTTTT
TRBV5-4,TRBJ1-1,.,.,CASSFGMDWNTEAFF,TGTGCCAGCAGCTTCGGAATGGACTGGAACACTGAAGCTTTCTTT
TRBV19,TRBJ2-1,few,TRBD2,CASSMSGGKHNEQFF,TGTGCCAGTAGTATGAGCGGGGGGAAACACAATGAGCAGTTCTTC
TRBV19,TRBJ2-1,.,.,CASSITEGSYNEQFF,TGTGCCAGTAGTATTACGGAGGGGTCCTACAATGAGCAGTTCTTC
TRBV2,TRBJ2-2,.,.,CASKETAGELFF,TGTGCCAGCAAGGAGACAGCCGGGGAGCTGTTTTTT
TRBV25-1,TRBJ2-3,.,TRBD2,CASKGETSGRTDTQYF,TGTGCCAGCAAAGGGGAGACTAGCGGGCGGACAGATACGCAGTATTTT
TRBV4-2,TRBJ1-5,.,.,CASSQEGRGNQPQHF,TGTGCCAGCAGCCAAGAGGGGAGGGGAAATCAGCCCCAGCATTTT